One sample yielded the 13 T cell receptor beta chains listed below, sequenced in a study of T-cell reconstitution after alpha-beta-depleted transplantation in children. It was with unique molecular identifiers that the TCRbeta library was prepared. TCRdb reprocessed the PCR reads via MiXCR and lists one record per CDR3 protein. The top ten hold approximately 5% of the sample, which has approximately 800,000 distinct CDR3 sequences, under 20% seen once. This specimen was PBMCs, mostly from graft donor cells, taken 360 days after TCRalphabeta/CD19-depleted stem cell transplant. Every receptor here comes from a male patient aged 5 to 17 who had a stem cell transplant for acute lymphoblastic leukemia, so the T cells may come from the graft donor.

The chain employs TRBV7-2 and TRBJ2-3, with D possibly called TRBD1 or TRBD2 (5 bases each). Germline CDR1 SGHTA, CDR2 FQGNSA. CDR3 length: 16 amino acids. V lost 5 bases and J 2 bases, leaving 17 bases between the germline ends. CDR3 bases: TGTGCCAGCAGCACCGGGACGCCAAGAGTCACAGATACGCAGTATTTT. Translating gives CASSTGTPRVTDTQYF.

This clonotype has more than one count but fewer than ten. The rearrangement uses TRBV4-1 and TRBJ2-7; 9 bases fit TRBD2. Unmatched junction bases numbered 8, after V lost 5 bases and J lost 3 bases. Germline V gene sequence: CDR1 MGHRA, CDR2 YSYEKL. The CDR3 consists of 15 residues. CDR3 coding DNA: TGCGCCAGCAGCTATATGGGACTAGCTAGCTACGAGCAGTACTTC. It yields the protein CASSYMGLASYEQYF.

This clonotype showed up just a few times. CDR3 amino acids: CASSQGGPISYEQYF. CDR3 nucleotides: TGCGCCAGCAGCCAAGGAGGGCCGATCTCCTACGAGCAGTACTTC. The chain carries TRBV4-1 and TRBJ2-7; D possibly corresponds to TRBD2 (5 bases). Deletions cut 1 base from V and 0 bases from J, with 10 bases between. In germline, CDR1 is MGHRA, CDR2 YSYEKL. The CDR3 consists of 15 residues.

Details on this clonotype: Being one base from a much bigger clone, this may be a read error. V gene TRBV2 combines with J gene TRBJ1-2; perhaps TRBD1 as D (5 bases). Germline V gene data show CDR1 as SNHLY and CDR2 as FYNNEI. Trimming pared 6 bases from V and 6 bases from J, leaving 14 bases between. This CDR3 has 13 amino acids. The CDR3 protein is CASRQAPLHGYTF. The CDR3 bases are TGTGCCAGCAGACAGGCCCCCCTCCATGGCTACACCTTC.

The V gene is TRBV20-1, the J gene TRBJ2-7; D is possibly TRBD2 (6 bases). This CDR3 contains 13 residues. V lost 3 bases and J lost 2, with 11 bases in between. Germline V lookup: CDR1 DFQATT, CDR2 SNEGSKA (reference sequence). This chain's CDR3 is CSASDREPYEQYF. CDR3 coding DNA: TGCAGTGCTAGCGACCGGGAGCCCTACGAGCAGTACTTC.

This clonotype has at least ten counts. The V gene is TRBV5-1, the J gene TRBJ2-7, with 9 nucleotides matching TRBD2. The CDR3 has 16 residues. Unmatched junction bases numbered 5, after V lost 1 base and J lost 0 bases. Germline CDR1 and CDR2: SGHRS and YFSETQ. Here the CDR3 reads CASSLSSGSLSYEQYF. Here the CDR3 DNA reads TGCGCCAGCAGCTTGAGTAGCGGGAGCCTCTCCTACGAGCAGTACTTC.

This clonotype has more than one count but fewer than ten. This chain links TRBV28 with TRBJ1-4; D is possibly TRBD1 (6 bases). Germline assignment: CDR1 MDHEN and CDR2 SYDVKM. V was trimmed by 3 bases and J by 2 bases, leaving 13 bases between them. The CDR3 extends over 16 amino acids. The CDR3 nucleotides are TGTGCCAGCAGTTTGGAGGGAACAGGGACTAATGAAAAACTGTTTTTT. Its protein product is CASSLEGTGTNEKLFF. Together with reference TRBV28 and TRBJ1-4, the CDR3 gives the full variable domain: DVKVTQSSRYLVKRTGEKVFLECVQDMDHENMFWYRQDPGLGLRLIYFSYDVKMKEKGDIPEGYSVSREKKERFSLILESASTNQTSMYLCASSLEGTGTNEKLFFGSGTQLSVL.

This clonotype was counted between two and nine times. This rearrangement joins TRBV24-1 to TRBJ2-1; TRBD2 agrees at 9 bases. The ends lost 4 bases at V and 7 bases at J; junction bases unmatched: 7. The CDR3 is 15 amino acids. Germline V gene sequence: CDR1 KGHDR, CDR2 SFDVKD. The DNA of the CDR3 is TGTGCCACCAGTGAATCCGGGACTAGCAAGAATGAGCAGTTCTTC. Its protein is CATSESGTSKNEQFF.

This clonotype was detected many times. This chain joins TRBV20-1 and TRBJ2-5; weak D call: TRBD2 (5 bases). The CDR3 loop spans 14 amino acids. Germline V CDR1 and CDR2: DFQATT, SNEGSKA (reference sequence). V was shortened by 1 base and J by 4 bases, with 13 bases between the two germline ends. The CDR3 DNA is TGCAGTGCTAGAGGCGACGGAGGACGAGAGACCCAGTACTTC. It is translated as CSARGDGGRETQYF.

This clonotype occurred a few times. This chain uses TRBV20-1 with TRBJ2-1, with 8 bases matching TRBD2. From germline, CDR1 is DFQATT and CDR2 SNEGSKA (reference sequence). Losses at the gene ends were 6 bases for V and 2 bases for J; bases not matched to a gene: 6. This CDR3 region has 14 residues. CDR3 sequence reads: CSAGAAGAYNEQFF. In nucleotides, the CDR3 is TGCAGTGCCGGGGCAGCGGGAGCCTACAATGAGCAGTTCTTC.

The chain joins TRBV6-1 to TRBJ2-7; either TRBD1 or TRBD2 may fit D (6 bases each). V was cut by 6 bases and J by 3 bases, with 24 bases left in between. CDR1 is MNHNS and CDR2 is SASEGT in the germline V gene. This CDR3 is built from 17 residues. The DNA for the CDR3 is TGTGCCAGCAGCCGAAGCCGGAACCCGGAGGGACACTACGAGCAGTACTTC. This codes for CASSRSRNPEGHYEQYF.

This sequence joins TRBV5-4 and TRBJ2-3; perhaps TRBD2 as D (5 bases). Trimming shortened V by 2 bases and J by 3 bases, and 16 bases separated the two germline ends. CDR3 size: 16 residues. Germline-derived CDR1 and CDR2 are SGHNT and YYREEE (reference sequence). CDR3 in amino acids: CASSFKRLEATDTQYF. The CDR3 nucleotides are TGTGCCAGCAGCTTCAAACGGTTGGAGGCGACAGATACGCAGTATTTT.

The chain has TRBV12-3 or TRBV12-4 and TRBJ2-7, with D maybe TRBD2 (6 bases). The CDR3 consists of 12 residues. V gave up 6 bases and J gave up 3 bases, with 9 bases separating them. CDR3 coding DNA: TGTGCCAGCAGCTACGGGGGCTACGAGCAGTACTTC. This translates into CASSYGGYEQYF.